The subject of this entry is one T cell receptor (beta chain). Method: immunoSEQ multiplex PCR; TCRdb's copy keeps in-frame clones and lacks some. Among some 97,000 clones, around 90% were seen once, and the ten largest hold more than 0.95%. This CDR3 has 14 amino acids. The germline CDR1 and CDR2 sequences are SGDLS and YYNGEE. Trimming pared 0 bases from V and 0 bases from J, leaving 6 bases between. This record comes from a study of T cell changes during pregnancy in multiple sclerosis. The receptor's source is a female donor with multiple sclerosis, enrolled in a pregnancy study. Sequences were derived from peripheral blood, sampled in the second trimester of pregnancy. The chain has TRBV9 and TRBJ1-1, with D hard to call. CDR3 sequence (DNA): TGTGCCAGCAGCGTAGGAAACTTGAACACTGAAGCTTTCTTT. Its protein product is CASSVGNLNTEAFF.